The sequence of this T cell receptor beta chain was determined in a study of blood T cell repertoires in COVID-19. Germline V lookup: CDR1 SGHRS, CDR2 YFSETQ. This CDR3 comprises 16 residues. The V gene end was trimmed by 1 base and the J gene end by 4 bases; junction bases not matched to a gene: 6. The protocol was immunoSEQ multiplex PCR, while the TCRdb copy is restricted to in-frame clones and leaves out a portion. The sample consists of about 150,000 clones, less than 90% of them appearing once. The source is a human donor in a cohort sampled during active COVID-19. The sequencing input was peripheral blood. The chain couples TRBV5-1 to TRBJ1-5; 9 bases agree with TRBD1. CDR3: CASSLMPGQGNQPQHF. CDR3 coding DNA: TGCGCCAGCAGCTTGATGCCGGGACAGGGTAATCAGCCCCAGCATTTT.